This T cell receptor beta chain was observed in a study of CD4+ T cells in melanoma (dated by TCRdb to about 2022). About the full investigation: The study examined neoantigen-specific CD4+ T cells in human melanoma. Findings and caveats that apply to the study as a whole: Neoantigen-specific CD4+ T cells in melanoma were reported to have a range of differentiation states. The report described a correlation between neoantigen-specific CD4+ T cells and the function of CD8+ T cells, macrophages and B cells.

The library relied on the immunoSEQ multiplex PCR assay. TCRdb carries this immuneACCESS record with in-frame sequences only. Its versions omit some clonotypes, under half of them owing to an unresolved V gene in the studies checked, with the rest unexplained. This sample lists about 14,000 clones; about 63% were detected once. The top ten hold about 16% of the sample. V loses 6 bases of germline sequence and J loses 8 bases, and the interval between the two ends is 10 bases. The CDR3 starts with the cysteine, ends with the phenylalanine, and has 12 residues. Only the CDR3 DNA is retained, 36 bases long and in frame from the first base. CDR1 is given as SGHTA and CDR2 as FQGTGA, both from the germline V gene. Of note for this clone: This receptor's antigen is unknown. Base quality data are lacking; no much larger clone is found one base away.

Donors were patients with melanoma. The TCR was taken from a human donor with melanoma. Sequences were obtained from cells from a culture (not recorded whether cultured in vitro). This receptor chain uses TRBV7-3 and TRBJ2-2, with the D gene too uncertain to name. The sequenced DNA: TGTGCCAGCAGTTATATAGGGGGGGAGCTGTTTTTT. Its translation reads: CASSYIGGELFF. Reference TRBV7-3 and TRBJ2-2 proteins supply the regions before and after the CDR3; the full variable domain is: GAGVSQTPSNKVTEKGKYVELRCDPISGHTALYWYRQSLGQGPEFLIYFQGTGAADDSGLPNDRFFAVRPEGSVSTLKIQRTERGDSAVYLCASSYIGGELFFGEGSRLTVL.